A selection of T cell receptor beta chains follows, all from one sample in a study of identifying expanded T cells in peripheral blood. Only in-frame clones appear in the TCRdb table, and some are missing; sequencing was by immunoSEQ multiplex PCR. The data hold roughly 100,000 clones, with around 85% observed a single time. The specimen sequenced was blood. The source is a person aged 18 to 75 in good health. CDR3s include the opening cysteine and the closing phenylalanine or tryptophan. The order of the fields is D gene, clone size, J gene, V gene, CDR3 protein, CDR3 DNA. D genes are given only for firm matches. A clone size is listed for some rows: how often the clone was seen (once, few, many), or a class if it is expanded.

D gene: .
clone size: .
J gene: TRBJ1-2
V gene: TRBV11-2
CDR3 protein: CASSPGTVYGYTF
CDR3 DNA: TGTGCCAGCAGCCCCGGGACGGTCTATGGCTACACCTTC

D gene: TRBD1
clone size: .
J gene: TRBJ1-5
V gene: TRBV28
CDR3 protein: CASSIQTGPLGAQHF
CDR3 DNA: TGTGCCAGCAGTATACAGACAGGGCCTCTGGGGGCCCAGCATTTT

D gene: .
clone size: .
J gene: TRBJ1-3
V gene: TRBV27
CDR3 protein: CASMPRGARGNTIYF
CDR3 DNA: TGTGCCAGCATGCCAAGGGGGGCGAGGGGAAACACCATATATTTT

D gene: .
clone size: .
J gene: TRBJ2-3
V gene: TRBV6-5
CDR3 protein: CASSYSLGTDTQYF
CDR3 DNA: TGTGCCAGCAGTTACTCTCTTGGGACAGATACGCAGTATTTT

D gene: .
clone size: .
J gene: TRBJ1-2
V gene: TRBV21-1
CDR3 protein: CASSLFGDWSNYGYTF
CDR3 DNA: TGTGCCAGCAGCCTATTTGGGGATTGGAGTAACTATGGCTACACCTTC

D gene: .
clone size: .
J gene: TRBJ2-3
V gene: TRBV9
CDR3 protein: CASSALGNTDTQYF
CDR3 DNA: TGTGCCAGCAGCGCGCTAGGGAACACAGATACGCAGTATTTT

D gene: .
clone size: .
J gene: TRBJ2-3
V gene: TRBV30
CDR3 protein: CAWTPLRATDTQYF
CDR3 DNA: TGTGCCTGGACCCCCTTGAGGGCCACAGATACGCAGTATTTT

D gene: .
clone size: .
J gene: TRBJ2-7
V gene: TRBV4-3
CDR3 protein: CASSQDIGRRQYF
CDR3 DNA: TGCGCCAGCAGCCAAGATATTGGCCGGAGGCAGTACTTC

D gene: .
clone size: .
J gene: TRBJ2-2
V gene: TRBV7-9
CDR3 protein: CASSLAGAAGELFF
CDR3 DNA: TGTGCCAGCAGCTTAGCGGGAGCCGCCGGGGAGCTGTTTTTT

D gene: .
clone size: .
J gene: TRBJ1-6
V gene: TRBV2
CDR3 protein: CASSDRGSGSPLHF
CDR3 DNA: TGTGCCAGCAGTGACCGGGGGAGCGGTTCACCCCTCCACTTT

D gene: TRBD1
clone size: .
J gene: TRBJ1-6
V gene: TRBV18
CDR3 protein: CASSPVPGQVSYGSPLHF
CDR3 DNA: TGTGCCAGCTCACCCGTCCCGGGACAGGTCTCCTACGGATCACCCCTCCACTTT

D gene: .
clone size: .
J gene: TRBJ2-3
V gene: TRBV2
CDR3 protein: CTSRGNTQYF
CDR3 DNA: TGTACTTCGCGGGGTAATACGCAGTATTTT

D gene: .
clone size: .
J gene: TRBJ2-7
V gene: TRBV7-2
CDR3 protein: CASSLYVAGRIYYEQYF
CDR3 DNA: TGTGCCAGCAGCTTATATGTCGCGGGACGGATATACTACGAGCAGTACTTC

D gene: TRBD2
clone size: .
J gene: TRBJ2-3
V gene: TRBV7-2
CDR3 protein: CASSPAGGTDTQYF
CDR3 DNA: TGTGCCAGCAGCCCCGCGGGGGGCACAGATACGCAGTATTTT

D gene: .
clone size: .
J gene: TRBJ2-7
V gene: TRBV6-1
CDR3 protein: CASSADSRTVARYEQYF
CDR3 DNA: TGTGCCAGCAGTGCCGACAGCCGGACAGTGGCCCGCTACGAGCAGTACTTC

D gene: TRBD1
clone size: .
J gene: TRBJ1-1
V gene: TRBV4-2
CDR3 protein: CASSHRTGHTEAFF
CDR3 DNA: TGTGCCAGCAGCCATAGGACAGGGCACACTGAAGCTTTCTTT

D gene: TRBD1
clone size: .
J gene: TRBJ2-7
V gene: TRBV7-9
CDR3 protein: CASSLVDRVVYEQYF
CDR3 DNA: TGTGCCAGCAGCTTAGTCGACAGGGTCGTGTACGAGCAGTACTTC

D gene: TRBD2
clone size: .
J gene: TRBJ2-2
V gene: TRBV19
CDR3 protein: CASSMTSGGVGELFF
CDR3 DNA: TGTGCCAGTAGTATGACTAGCGGGGGAGTTGGGGAGCTGTTTTTT

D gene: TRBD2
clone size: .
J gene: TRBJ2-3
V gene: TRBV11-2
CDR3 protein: CASSTRTSGGDTQYF
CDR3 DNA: TGTGCCAGCAGCACCCGAACTAGCGGTGGCGATACGCAGTATTTT

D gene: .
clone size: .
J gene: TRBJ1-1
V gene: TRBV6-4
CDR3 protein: CASSEGASTEAFF
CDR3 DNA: TGTGCCAGCAGTGAGGGAGCGAGCACTGAAGCTTTCTTT

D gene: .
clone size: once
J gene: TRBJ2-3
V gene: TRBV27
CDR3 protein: CASSLRGTDTQYF
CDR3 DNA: TGTGCCAGCAGCCTTCGGGGCACAGATACGCAGTATTTT

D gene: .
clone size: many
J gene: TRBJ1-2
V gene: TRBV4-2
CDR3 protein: CASSQDPGRNYGYTF
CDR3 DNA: TGTGCCAGCAGCCAAGATCCGGGACGTAACTATGGCTACACCTTC

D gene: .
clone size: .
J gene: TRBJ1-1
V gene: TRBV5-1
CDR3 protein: CASSLWGGTDTEAFF
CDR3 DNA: TGCGCCAGCAGCTTGTGGGGGGGCACAGACACTGAAGCTTTCTTT

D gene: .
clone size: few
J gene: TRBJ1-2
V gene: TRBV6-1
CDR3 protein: CASTLGTPGYTF
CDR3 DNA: TGTGCCAGCACCCTTGGGACCCCCGGCTACACCTTC

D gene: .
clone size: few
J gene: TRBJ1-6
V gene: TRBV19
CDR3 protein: CASSPGFWDSPLHF
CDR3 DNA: TGTGCCAGTAGCCCGGGGTTCTGGGATTCACCCCTCCACTTT

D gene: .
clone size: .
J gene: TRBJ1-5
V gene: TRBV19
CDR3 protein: CASSINTDDQPQHF
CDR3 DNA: TGTGCCAGTAGTATAAACACCGACGATCAGCCCCAGCATTTT

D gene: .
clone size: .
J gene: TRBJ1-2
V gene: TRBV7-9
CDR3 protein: CASSQNPTAGYTF
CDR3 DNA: TGTGCCAGCAGCCAAAACCCTACCGCGGGCTACACCTTC

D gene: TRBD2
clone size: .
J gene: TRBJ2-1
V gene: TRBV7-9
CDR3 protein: CASSLRTSGGEHEQFF
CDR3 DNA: TGTGCCAGCAGCTTGAGGACTAGCGGGGGGGAGCATGAGCAGTTCTTC

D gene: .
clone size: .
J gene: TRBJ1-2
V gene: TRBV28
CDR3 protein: CASTPPQRRGDFDGYTF
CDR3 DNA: TGTGCCAGCACCCCACCCCAGAGGAGGGGGGATTTCGATGGCTACACCTTC

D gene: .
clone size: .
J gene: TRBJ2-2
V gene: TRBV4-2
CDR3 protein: CASSQDESRTGELFF
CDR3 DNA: TGTGCCAGCAGCCAAGATGAAAGCAGGACCGGGGAGCTGTTTTTT

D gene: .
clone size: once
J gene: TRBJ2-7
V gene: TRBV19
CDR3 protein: CASSIGQSSYEQYF
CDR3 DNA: TGTGCCAGTAGTATCGGGCAGAGCTCCTACGAGCAGTACTTC

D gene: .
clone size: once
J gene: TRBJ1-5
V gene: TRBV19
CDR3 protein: CASSNRNQPQHF
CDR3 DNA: TGTGCCAGTAGTAATAGGAATCAGCCCCAGCATTTT